The clone carrying this TCR beta chain has a single count. Trimming removed 3 bases from V and 3 bases from J; junction bases left unmatched: 7. Germline V gene lookup returns CDR1 SGHKS and CDR2 YYEKEE (reference sequence). The CDR3 is 15 amino acids. The protocol was immunoSEQ multiplex PCR, while the TCRdb copy is restricted to in-frame clones and leaves out a portion. This table has some 260,000 clones, roughly 89% appearing once. The sample belongs to a study of blood T cell repertoires in COVID-19. This clonotype was obtained from a man in his forties who had recovered from COVID-19. Sequencing was done on a sample of PBMCs or T cells enriched from blood (not recorded which). The chain uses TRBV5-5 and TRBJ2-7, with TRBD2 matching over 9 bases. The CDR3 sequence: CASSSQTSGYYEQYF. CDR3 in DNA: TGTGCCAGCAGCTCACAGACTAGCGGATACTACGAGCAGTACTTC.